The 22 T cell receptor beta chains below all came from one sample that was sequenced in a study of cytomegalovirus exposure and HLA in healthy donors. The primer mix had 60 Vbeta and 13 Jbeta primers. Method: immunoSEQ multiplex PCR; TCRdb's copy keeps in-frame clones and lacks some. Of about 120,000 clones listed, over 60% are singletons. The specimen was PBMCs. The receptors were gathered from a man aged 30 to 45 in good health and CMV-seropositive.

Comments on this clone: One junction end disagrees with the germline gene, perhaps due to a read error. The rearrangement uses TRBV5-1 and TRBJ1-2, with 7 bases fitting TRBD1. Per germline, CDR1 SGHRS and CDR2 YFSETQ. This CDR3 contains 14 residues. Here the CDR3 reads CASSLEQGTDGYPF. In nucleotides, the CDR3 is TGCGCCAGCAGCTTAGAACAGGGGACGGATGGCTACCCCTTC.

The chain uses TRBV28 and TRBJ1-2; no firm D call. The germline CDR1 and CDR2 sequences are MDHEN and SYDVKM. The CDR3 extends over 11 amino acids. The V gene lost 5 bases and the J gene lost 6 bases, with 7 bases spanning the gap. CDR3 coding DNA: TGTGCCAGCAGTGGCGGGGATGGCTACACCTTC. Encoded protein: CASSGGDGYTF.

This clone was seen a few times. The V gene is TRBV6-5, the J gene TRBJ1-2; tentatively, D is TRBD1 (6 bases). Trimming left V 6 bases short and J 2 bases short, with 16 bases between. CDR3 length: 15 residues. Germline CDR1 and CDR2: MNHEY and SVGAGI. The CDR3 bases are TGTGCCAGCAGGCTGGCTCCAACAGGGAACTATGGCTACACCTTC. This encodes CASRLAPTGNYGYTF.

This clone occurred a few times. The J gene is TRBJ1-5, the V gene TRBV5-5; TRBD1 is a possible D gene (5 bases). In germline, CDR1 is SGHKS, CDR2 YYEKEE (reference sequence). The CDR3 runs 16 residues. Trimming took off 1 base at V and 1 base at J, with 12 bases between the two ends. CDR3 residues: CASSLFGRTSNQPQHF. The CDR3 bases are TGTGCCAGCAGCTTGTTCGGCAGGACAAGCAATCAGCCCCAGCATTTT.

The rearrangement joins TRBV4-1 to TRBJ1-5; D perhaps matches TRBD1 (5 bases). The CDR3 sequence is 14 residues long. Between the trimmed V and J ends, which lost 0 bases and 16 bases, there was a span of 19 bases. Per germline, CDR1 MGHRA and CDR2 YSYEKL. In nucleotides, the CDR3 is TGCGCCAGCAGCCAAGATTCAGTAGGCAGGGAACGCCATTTT. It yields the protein CASSQDSVGRERHF.

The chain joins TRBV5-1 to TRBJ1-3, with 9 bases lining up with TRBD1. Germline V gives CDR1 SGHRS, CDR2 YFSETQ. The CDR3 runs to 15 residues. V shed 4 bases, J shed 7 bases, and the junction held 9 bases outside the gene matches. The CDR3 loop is CASSPDPTGGNTIYF. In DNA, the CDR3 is TGCGCCAGCAGCCCCGACCCGACAGGGGGGAACACCATATATTTT.

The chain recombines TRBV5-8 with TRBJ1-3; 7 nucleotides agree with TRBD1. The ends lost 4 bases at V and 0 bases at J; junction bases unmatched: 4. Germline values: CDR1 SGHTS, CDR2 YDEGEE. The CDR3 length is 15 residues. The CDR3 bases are TGTGCCAGCAGCCGGGACAGCATCTCTGGAAACACCATATATTTT. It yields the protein CASSRDSISGNTIYF.

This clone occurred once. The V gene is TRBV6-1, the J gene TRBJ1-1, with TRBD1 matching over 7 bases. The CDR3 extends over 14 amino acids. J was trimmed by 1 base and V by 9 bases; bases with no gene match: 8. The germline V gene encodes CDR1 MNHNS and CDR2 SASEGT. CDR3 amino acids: CASWTGNSNTEAFF. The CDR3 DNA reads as TGTGCCAGTTGGACAGGTAACTCGAACACTGAAGCTTTCTTT.

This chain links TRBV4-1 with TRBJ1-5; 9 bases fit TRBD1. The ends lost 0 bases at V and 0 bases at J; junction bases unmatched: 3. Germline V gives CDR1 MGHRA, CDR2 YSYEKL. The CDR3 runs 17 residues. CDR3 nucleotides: TGCGCCAGCAGCCAAGATGGGACAGGGAGTAGCAATCAGCCCCAGCATTTT. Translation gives CASSQDGTGSSNQPQHF.

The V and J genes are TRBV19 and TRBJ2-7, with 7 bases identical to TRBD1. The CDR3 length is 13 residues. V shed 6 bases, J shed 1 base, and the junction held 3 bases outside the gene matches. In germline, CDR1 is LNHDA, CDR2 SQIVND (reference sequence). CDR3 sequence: CASSLTGSYEQYF. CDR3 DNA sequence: TGTGCCAGTAGCCTGACAGGGTCCTACGAGCAGTACTTC.

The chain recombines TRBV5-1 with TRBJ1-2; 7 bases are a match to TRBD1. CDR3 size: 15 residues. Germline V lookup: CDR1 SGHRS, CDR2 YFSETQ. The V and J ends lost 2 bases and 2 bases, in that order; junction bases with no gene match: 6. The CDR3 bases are TGCGCCAGCAGCTTTGGGCAGGGGGTGAACTATGGCTACACCTTC. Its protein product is CASSFGQGVNYGYTF.

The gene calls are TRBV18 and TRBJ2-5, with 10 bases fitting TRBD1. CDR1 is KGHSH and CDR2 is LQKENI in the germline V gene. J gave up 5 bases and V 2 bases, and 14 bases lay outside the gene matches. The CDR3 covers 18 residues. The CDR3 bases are TGTGCCAGCTCACCAACACTACCGGGACAGGGGCGTGTGGAGACCCAGTACTTC. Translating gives CASSPTLPGQGRVETQYF.

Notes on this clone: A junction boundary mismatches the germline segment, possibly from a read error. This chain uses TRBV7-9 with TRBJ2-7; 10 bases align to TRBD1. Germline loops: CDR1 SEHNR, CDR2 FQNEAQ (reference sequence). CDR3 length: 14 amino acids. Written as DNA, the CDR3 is TGTTCCAGCAACCTGGGACAGGGGTTAGACGAGCAGTACTTC. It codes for CSSNLGQGLDEQYF.

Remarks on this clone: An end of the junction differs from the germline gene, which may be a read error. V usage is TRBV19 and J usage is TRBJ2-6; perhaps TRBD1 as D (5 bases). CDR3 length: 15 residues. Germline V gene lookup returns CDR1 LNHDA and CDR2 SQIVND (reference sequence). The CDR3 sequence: CASSSGPSGANALTF. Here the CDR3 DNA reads TGTGCCAGTAGTTCGGGCCCATCTGGGGCCAACGCCCTGACTTTC.

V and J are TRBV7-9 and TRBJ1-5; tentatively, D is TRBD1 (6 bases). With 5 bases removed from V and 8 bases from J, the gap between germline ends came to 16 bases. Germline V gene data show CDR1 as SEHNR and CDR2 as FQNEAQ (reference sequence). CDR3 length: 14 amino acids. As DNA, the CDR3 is TGTGCCAGCAGCGTGGACAGTTGGCGGGAGCCCCAGCATTTT. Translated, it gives CASSVDSWREPQHF.

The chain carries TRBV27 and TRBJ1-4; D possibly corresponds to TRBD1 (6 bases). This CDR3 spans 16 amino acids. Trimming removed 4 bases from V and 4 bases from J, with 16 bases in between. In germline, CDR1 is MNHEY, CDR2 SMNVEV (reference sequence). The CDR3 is CASSSLGQQVNEKLFF. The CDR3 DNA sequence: TGTGCCAGCAGTTCCCTAGGACAGCAAGTTAATGAAAAACTGTTTTTT. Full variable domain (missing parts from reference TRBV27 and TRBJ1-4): EAQVTQNPRYLITVTGKKLTVTCSQNMNHEYMSWYRQDPGLGLRQIYYSMNVEVTDKGDVPEGYKVSRKEKRNFPLILESPSPNQTSLYFCASSSLGQQVNEKLFFGSGTQLSVL.

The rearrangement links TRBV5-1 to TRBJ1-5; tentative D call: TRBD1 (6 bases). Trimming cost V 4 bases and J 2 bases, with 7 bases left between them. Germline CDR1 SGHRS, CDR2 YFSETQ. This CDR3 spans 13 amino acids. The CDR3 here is CASSPGGNQPQHF. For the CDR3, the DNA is TGCGCCAGCAGCCCAGGGGGCAATCAGCCCCAGCATTTT.

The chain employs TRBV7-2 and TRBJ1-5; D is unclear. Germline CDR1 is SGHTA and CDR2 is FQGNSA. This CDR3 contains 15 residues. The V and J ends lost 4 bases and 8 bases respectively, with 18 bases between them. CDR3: CASSSNGVPGEPQHF. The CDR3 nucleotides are TGTGCCAGCAGCTCTAACGGCGTTCCCGGGGAGCCCCAGCATTTT.

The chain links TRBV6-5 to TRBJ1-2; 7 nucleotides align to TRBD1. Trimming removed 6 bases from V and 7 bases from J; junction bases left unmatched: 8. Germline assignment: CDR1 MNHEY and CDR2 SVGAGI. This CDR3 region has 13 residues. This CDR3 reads CASSTDRVGGYTF. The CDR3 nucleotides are TGTGCCAGCAGCACTGACAGGGTTGGTGGCTACACCTTC.

CDR3 in DNA: TGTGCCAGCAGCCAAGATAGCCCGGACAGGGGTGGAGAGACCCAGTACTTC. Translated, it gives CASSQDSPDRGGETQYF. This rearrangement joins TRBV4-2 to TRBJ2-5, with 9 bases lining up with TRBD1. CDR3 size: 17 residues. V dropped 0 bases and J dropped 4; count of bases not matched to a gene: 9. From germline, CDR1 is LGHNA and CDR2 YNFKEQ.

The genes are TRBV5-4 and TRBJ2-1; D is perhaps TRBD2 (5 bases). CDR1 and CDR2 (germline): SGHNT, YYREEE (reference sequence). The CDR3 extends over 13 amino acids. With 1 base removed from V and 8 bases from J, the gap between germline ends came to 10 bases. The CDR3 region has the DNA TGTGCCAGCAGCTTGTCGCGGGTGGATGAGCAGTTCTTC. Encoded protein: CASSLSRVDEQFF.

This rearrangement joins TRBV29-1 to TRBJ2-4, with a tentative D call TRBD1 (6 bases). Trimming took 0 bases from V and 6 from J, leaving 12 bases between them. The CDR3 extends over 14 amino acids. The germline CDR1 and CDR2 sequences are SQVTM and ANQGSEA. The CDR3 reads CSVEESGRGNIQYF. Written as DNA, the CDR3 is TGCAGCGTTGAAGAGAGTGGCAGGGGAAACATTCAGTACTTC.